The sample holds many counts of the clone carrying this T cell receptor beta chain. It was RNA transcripts that yielded the amplified TCR beta CDR3 regions. The study used the HTBI primer set for a first-round RT-PCR of the TCR CDR3. TCRdb re-called the multiplex PCR reads with MiXCR, one entry per CDR3 protein. The data hold about 400,000 distinct CDR3 sequences, with around 15% observed a single time. Active moderate-to-severe ophthalmopathy, Clinical Activity Score at least 3, NOSPECS at least 4, under 3 months' duration. The sample is drawn from a study of T cells in Graves' hyperthyroidism and ophthalmopathy. The TCR originated in a man aged 50 or older with Graves' ophthalmopathy. The sequencing sample was made of blood.

CDR3 amino acids: CASSSTSGGNNEQFF. Written as DNA, the CDR3 is TGCGCCAGCAGCTCTACTAGCGGGGGAAACAATGAGCAGTTCTTC. V is TRBV5-1 and J is TRBJ2-1, with 11 bases lining up with TRBD2. This CDR3 has 15 amino acids. CDR1 is SGHRS and CDR2 is YFSETQ in the germline V gene. V lost 3 bases and J lost 5; bases outside the gene matches: 4.